The present TCR beta chain was sequenced within a study of shared clonotypes between healthy human individuals. Sequencing was performed with immunoSEQ multiplex PCR; in TCRdb, only in-frame clones are kept and a portion is missing. This table has 2 million to 3 million clones, 80% to 95% appearing once. Trimming pared 0 bases from V and 1 base from J, leaving 9 bases between. This CDR3 has 15 residues. Germline CDR1 SEHNR, CDR2 FQNEAQ (reference sequence). The sequence was collected from a man younger than 35 in good health. Some clones in this sample may be carry-over from other donors' samples. J is TRBJ1-2 and V is TRBV7-9; D unclear. The sequencing sample was made of naive CD4+ T cells from PBMCs. Sample subset: CD45RA+ positively selected. The chain's CDR3 is CASSLAAALNYGYTF. The CDR3 region has the DNA TGTGCCAGCAGCTTAGCGGCAGCGCTTAACTATGGCTACACCTTC.